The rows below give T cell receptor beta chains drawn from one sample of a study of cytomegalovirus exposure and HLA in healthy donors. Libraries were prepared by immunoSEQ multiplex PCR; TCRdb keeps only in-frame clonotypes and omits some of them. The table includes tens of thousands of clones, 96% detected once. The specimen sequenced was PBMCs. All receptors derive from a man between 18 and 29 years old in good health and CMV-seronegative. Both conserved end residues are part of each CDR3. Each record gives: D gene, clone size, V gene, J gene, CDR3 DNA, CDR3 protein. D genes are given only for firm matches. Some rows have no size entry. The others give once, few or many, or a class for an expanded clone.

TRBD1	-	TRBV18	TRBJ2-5	TGTGCCAGCTCCCCGACAGGGTCCATCCAAGAGACCCAGTACTTC	CASSPTGSIQETQYF
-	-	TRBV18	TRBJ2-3	TGTGCCAGCTCACCAGTTTTAAGCACAGATACGCAGTATTTT	CASSPVLSTDTQYF
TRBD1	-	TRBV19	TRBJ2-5	TGTGCCAGTAACATTGGGACAGGGGGGACCCAGTACTTC	CASNIGTGGTQYF
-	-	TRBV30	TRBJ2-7	TGTGCCTGGAAGGCTAGCTACGAGCAGTACTTC	CAWKASYEQYF
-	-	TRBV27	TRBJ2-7	TGTGCCAGCAGTTTATTGCCGGGGTCCTACGAGCAGTACTTC	CASSLLPGSYEQYF
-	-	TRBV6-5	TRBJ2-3	TGTGCCAGCAGTTACTCGGGGCAGCTCACAGATACGCAGTATTTT	CASSYSGQLTDTQYF
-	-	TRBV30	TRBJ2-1	TGTGCCTGGGGTGGGGACGTAAGGGGGAATGAGCAGTTCTTC	CAWGGDVRGNEQFF
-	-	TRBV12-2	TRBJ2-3	TGTGCAAGTCGCTTAGGGTACAGGGTCGGATGCACAGATACGCAGTATTTT	CASRLGYRVGCTDTQYF
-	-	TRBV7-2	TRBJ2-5	TGTGCCAGCAGCGAAATGGGGGCCCAAGAGACCCAGTACTTC	CASSEMGAQETQYF
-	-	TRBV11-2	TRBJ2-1	TGTGCCAGCAGCTTGGCCGGGGTTAACAATGAGCAGTTCTTC	CASSLAGVNNEQFF
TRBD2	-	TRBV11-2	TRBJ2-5	TGTGCCAGCAGCTTACCCCGCGGGAGGGCGGGGGAGACCCAGTACTTC	CASSLPRGRAGETQYF
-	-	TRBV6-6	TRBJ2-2	TGTGCCAGCAGTTACTACGCGGCCTCGAACACCGGGGAGCTGTTTTTT	CASSYYAASNTGELFF
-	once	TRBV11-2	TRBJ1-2	TGTGCCAGCAGGAGAATACCCAAGGGGGGGCGCGGGGACTATGGCTACACCTTC	CASRRIPKGGRGDYGYTF
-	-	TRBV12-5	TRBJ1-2	TGTGCTAGTGGTTTGAGCGGGGTTCGTGGCTACACCTTC	CASGLSGVRGYTF
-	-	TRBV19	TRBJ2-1	TGTGCCAGTAGTATAGGTACGGACTATGGCAATGAGCAGTTCTTC	CASSIGTDYGNEQFF
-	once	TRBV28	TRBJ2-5	TGTGCCAGCAGTTTATGGAGGGTAAGGTTTAGGGAGACCCAGTACTTC	CASSLWRVRFRETQYF
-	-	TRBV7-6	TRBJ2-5	TGTGCCAGCAGCTTCGTCCGGGAAGAGACCCAGTACTTC	CASSFVREETQYF
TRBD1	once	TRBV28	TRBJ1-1	TGTGCCAGCAGCCACGGACAGGGTGGGTACACTGAAGCTTTCTTT	CASSHGQGGYTEAFF
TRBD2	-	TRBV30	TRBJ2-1	TGTGCCTGGAGTAGGCTAGCGGACCGCAATGAGCAGTTCTTC	CAWSRLADRNEQFF
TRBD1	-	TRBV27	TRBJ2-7	TGTGCCAGCAGTTTATCGACAGGGGCACCCATCAATTACGAGCAGTACTTC	CASSLSTGAPINYEQYF
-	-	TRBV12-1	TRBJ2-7	TGTGCCAGCGATGGGACAGGGGAGTCCTACGAGCAGTACTTC	CASDGTGESYEQYF
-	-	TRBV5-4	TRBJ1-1	TGTGCCAGCAGCGCCCGCTTCCAGGGCACTGAAGCTTTCTTT	CASSARFQGTEAFF
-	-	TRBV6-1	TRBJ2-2	TGTGCCAGCAGTGATCTTAGGAGGGGCTCGGGCGGGGAGCTGTTTTTT	CASSDLRRGSGGELFF
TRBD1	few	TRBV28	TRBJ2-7	TGTGCCAGCAGTTTATGGGACAGGGGAGTCAACGAGCAGTACTTC	CASSLWDRGVNEQYF
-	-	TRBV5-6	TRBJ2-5	TGTGCCAGCAGCTCCCTAGAGACCCAGTACTTC	CASSSLETQYF
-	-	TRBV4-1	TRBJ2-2	TGCGCCAGCAGCCAAGTTCCTAGCGCGAACACCGGGGAGCTGTTTTTT	CASSQVPSANTGELFF
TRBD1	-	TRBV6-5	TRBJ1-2	TGTGCCAGCAGTTACTCGGACAGGCTATATGGCTACACCTTC	CASSYSDRLYGYTF